This T cell receptor beta chain was retrieved from a study of ipilimumab plus nivolumab after autologous stem cell transplantation. The CDR3 runs to 14 residues. CDR1 and CDR2 (germline): MNHEY, SMNVEV (reference sequence). The V gene end was trimmed by 5 bases and the J gene end by 2 bases; junction bases not matched to a gene: 1. Dosing: nivolumab 3 mg/kg IV, weeks 1, 4, 7, 10, then every two weeks to week 26. TCRdb's copy holds only in-frame clones and misses some; the assay was immunoSEQ multiplex PCR. This sample has about 17,000 clones, with more than 65% found just once. This clone was recorded once. What it binds is not known. Other DNA variants within this sample encode the same CDR3. General observations from the study: Per the authors, repertoire, Treg and microbiota data justify further study.

The specimen comprised PBMCs, sampled in a trial of ipilimumab plus nivolumab as post-transplant consolidation. The V and J genes are TRBV27 and TRBJ2-1, with 9 bases identical to TRBD2. The TCR was taken from a male donor with diffuse large B-cell lymphoma. The CDR3 loop reads CASSPSGAYNEQFF. DNA for the CDR3: TGTGCCAGCAGTCCTAGCGGGGCCTACAATGAGCAGTTCTTC.